The 30 T cell receptor beta chains presented below share a single source sample, sequenced in a study of blood T cell repertoires in COVID-19. Sequenced by immunoSEQ multiplex PCR; TCRdb stores in-frame clones only, minus some. Here the sample spans some 260,000 clones, about 80% being singletons. The material sequenced was peripheral blood. The receptors were sampled from a woman of 80 years or more with acute or convalescent COVID-19.

The chain couples TRBV6-2 or TRBV6-3 to TRBJ1-6; D gene uncertain. This CDR3 comprises 14 residues. Germline values: CDR1 MNHEY, CDR2 SVGEGT. The V gene lost 0 bases and the J gene lost 9 bases, with 9 bases spanning the gap. CDR3 residues: CASSYSSEASPLHF. CDR3 nucleotide sequence: TGTGCCAGCAGTTACTCTTCGGAGGCTTCACCCCTCCACTTT.

This clone turned up a few times. The chain links TRBV10-2 to TRBJ2-5, with TRBD2 matching 8 bases. V lost 11 bases, J lost 5 bases, and 10 bases stayed unmatched. CDR1 is WSHSY, CDR2 SAAADI, per germline. The CDR3 contains 13 residues. CDR3 sequence: CASKQAGAETQYF. DNA for the CDR3: TGCGCCTCCAAGCAAGCGGGGGCTGAGACCCAGTACTTC.

The chain links TRBV2 to TRBJ2-5; 8 nucleotides align to TRBD1. Looked up from germline, CDR1 is SNHLY and CDR2 is FYNNEI. The junction had 4 bases not matched to a gene; V was cut back by 6 bases and J by 4 bases. This CDR3 region has 13 residues. CDR3 loop: CASRGQARETQYF. As DNA, the CDR3 is TGTGCCAGCAGGGGACAGGCGAGAGAGACCCAGTACTTC.

The chain uses TRBV18 and TRBJ1-1; D remains unclear. V gave up 1 base and J gave up 1 base, with 13 bases separating them. The CDR3 contains 16 residues. Germline-derived CDR1 and CDR2 are KGHSH and LQKENI. In nucleotides, the CDR3 is TGTGCCAGCTCACCACGGGCCGGTCCGCGGAACACTGAAGCTTTCTTT. This translates into CASSPRAGPRNTEAFF.

This clone was seen a single time. The chain is built from TRBV28 and TRBJ2-3; 9 bases align to TRBD2. Germline V gene lookup returns CDR1 MDHEN and CDR2 SYDVKM. Trimming took 3 bases from V and 2 from J; bases not matched to a gene: 9. There are 17 residues in the CDR3. In nucleotides, the CDR3 is TGTGCCAGCAGTTTCCAACAATTAGCGGGAGACACAGATACGCAGTATTTT. Protein sequence: CASSFQQLAGDTDTQYF.

This clone occurred a few times. The V call is TRBV5-1, the J call TRBJ2-3; 12 bases map to TRBD2. This CDR3 has 17 amino acids. Trimming removed 1 base from V and 4 bases from J; junction bases left unmatched: 7. CDR1 and CDR2 (germline): SGHRS, YFSETQ. CDR3 nucleotides: TGCGCCAGCAGCTTGATACTAGCGGGGGGCGCGGCAGATACGCAGTATTTT. It yields the protein CASSLILAGGAADTQYF.

The chain recombines TRBV6-5 with TRBJ2-1; 11 bases line up with TRBD2. The trim removed 8 bases at V and 6 bases at J, leaving 6 bases unmatched. CDR3 size: 14 residues. CDR1 MNHEY and CDR2 SVGAGI come from the germline V gene. The CDR3 loop reads CASGVAGGVNEQFF. CDR3 DNA: TGTGCCAGCGGGGTAGCGGGAGGGGTCAATGAGCAGTTCTTC.

J is TRBJ1-1 and V is TRBV27, with a possible D match to TRBD1 (5 bases). Germline loops: CDR1 MNHEY, CDR2 SMNVEV (reference sequence). The V end was cut by 4 bases, the J end by 3 bases, with 21 bases between. The CDR3 runs to 17 residues. This CDR3 reads CASSSYQWGMADTEAFF. The CDR3 DNA sequence: TGTGCCAGCAGTTCGTATCAATGGGGCATGGCGGACACTGAAGCTTTCTTT.

The chain uses TRBV28 and TRBJ1-5, with TRBD1 as a possible D gene (6 bases). The CDR3 runs to 15 residues. Between the trimmed V and J ends, which lost 5 bases and 5 bases, there was a span of 16 bases. Germline V CDR1 and CDR2: MDHEN, SYDVKM. The CDR3 sequence is CASSPPRGNYQPQHF. CDR3 DNA: TGTGCCAGCAGTCCCCCGAGGGGGAATTATCAGCCCCAGCATTTT.

The chain employs TRBV5-1 and TRBJ1-3; 7 nucleotides align to TRBD1. The V gene end was trimmed by 4 bases and the J gene end by 4 bases; junction bases not matched to a gene: 5. CDR1 and CDR2 (germline): SGHRS, YFSETQ. The CDR3 covers 14 residues. CDR3 bases: TGCGCCAGCAGCGGAGGGGGACAGGGAAACACCATATATTTT. Amino acids: CASSGGGQGNTIYF.

The rearrangement uses TRBV7-2 and TRBJ2-3, with 8 bases lining up with TRBD2. Germline lookup yields CDR1 SGHTA and CDR2 FQGNSA. There are 14 residues in the CDR3. Unmatched junction bases numbered 6, after V lost 5 bases and J lost 5 bases. The CDR3 nucleotides read TGTGCCAGCAGCCGGGGGGGGGTTGAAGATACGCAGTATTTT. Its translation: CASSRGGVEDTQYF.

This clone was observed a handful of times. The J gene is TRBJ1-2, the V gene TRBV7-9; possible D gene TRBD1, 6 bases. Germline CDR1 is SEHNR and CDR2 is FQNEAQ (reference sequence). V lost 5 bases and J lost 9, with 22 bases in between. The CDR3 consists of 15 residues. This CDR3 is CASSTSGTRPASYTF. The CDR3 DNA is TGTGCCAGCAGCACTAGCGGGACACGACCTGCTAGCTACACCTTC.

This clone was detected only a few times. This chain links TRBV14 with TRBJ2-7, with unresolved D. CDR3 length equals 14 residues. Trimming took off 1 base at V and 2 bases at J, with 9 bases between the two ends. CDR1 and CDR2 (germline): SGHDN, FVKESK. In nucleotides, the CDR3 is TGTGCCAGCAGCCAAGTGGCAGGCCCCTACGAGCAGTACTTC. It yields the protein CASSQVAGPYEQYF.

The rearrangement links TRBV7-9 to TRBJ2-7; TRBD1 agrees at 10 bases. Per germline, CDR1 SEHNR and CDR2 FQNEAQ (reference sequence). This CDR3 contains 14 residues. Trimming cost V 5 bases and J 6 bases; bases outside gene matches: 7. This chain's CDR3 is CASSAGQGPAEQYF. The CDR3 coding sequence is TGTGCCAGCAGCGCGGGACAGGGGCCGGCCGAGCAGTACTTC.

This sequence joins TRBV5-1 and TRBJ1-2, with a tentative D call TRBD1 (6 bases). The V end was cut by 7 bases, the J end by 3 bases, with 19 bases between. CDR1 is SGHRS and CDR2 is YFSETQ in the germline V gene. The CDR3 extends over 15 amino acids. The CDR3 here is CASCPTPGHHYGYTF. CDR3 bases: TGCGCCAGCTGTCCTACTCCGGGACACCACTATGGCTACACCTTC.

This chain joins TRBV3-1 (or the pseudogene TRBV3-2) and TRBJ1-2, with TRBD1 identical over 7 bases. V lost 2 bases, J lost 6 bases, and 9 bases stayed unmatched. The CDR3 totals 15 residues. Germline V lookup: CDR1 LGHDT, CDR2 YNNKEL (reference sequence). CDR3 in DNA: TGTGCCAGCAGCCAATGGCAGACAGGGAAGGATGGCTACACCTTC. Translation: CASSQWQTGKDGYTF.

This chain connects TRBV28 to TRBJ1-3; D is possibly TRBD1 (5 bases). Germline assignment: CDR1 MDHEN and CDR2 SYDVKM. The CDR3 consists of 15 residues. Trimming left V 6 bases short and J 2 bases short, with 14 bases between. The CDR3 region is CASSLARGTGNTIYF. CDR3 nucleotide sequence: TGTGCCAGCAGCCTGGCTCGGGGGACTGGAAACACCATATATTTT.

The chain couples TRBV4-2 to TRBJ1-1; TRBD1 matches at 8 bases. The CDR3 has 14 residues. Trimming removed 5 bases from V and 3 bases from J; junction bases left unmatched: 5. CDR1 is LGHNA and CDR2 is YNFKEQ in the germline V gene. The DNA for the CDR3 is TGTGCCAGCAGCTCCCAGACAGGGGACACTGAAGCTTTCTTT. Its translation: CASSSQTGDTEAFF.

The chain is built from TRBV5-1 and TRBJ2-3; unclear D gene. Trimming stripped 2 bases from V and 0 bases from J, with 10 bases between. Germline V gives CDR1 SGHRS, CDR2 YFSETQ. CDR3 length equals 15 residues. CDR3 bases: TGCGCCAGCAGCTTTAGACAACCTAGCACAGATACGCAGTATTTT. Protein product: CASSFRQPSTDTQYF. The whole variable domain, remainder taken from reference TRBV5-1 and TRBJ2-3, is KAGVTQTPRYLIKTRGQQVTLSCSPISGHRSVSWYQQTPGQGLQFLFEYFSETQRNKGNFPGRFSGRQFSNSRSEMNVSTLELGDSALYLCASSFRQPSTDTQYFGPGTRLTVL.

V and J are TRBV10-3 and TRBJ1-1, with 8 positions matching TRBD1. The CDR3 sequence is 13 residues long. The J segment lost 6 bases and the V segment lost 6 bases, leaving 6 bases of the junction unmatched. Germline V gene sequence: CDR1 ENHRY, CDR2 SYGVKD. DNA for the CDR3: TGTGCCATCAGCTTAACAGGGGGACCTGAAGCTTTCTTT. It yields the protein CAISLTGGPEAFF.

V usage is TRBV7-7 and J usage is TRBJ2-5, with D tentatively TRBD1 (5 bases). Trimming removed 2 bases from V and 4 bases from J, with 11 bases in between. The CDR3 spans 14 residues. Germline CDR1 SSHAT, CDR2 FNYEAQ (reference sequence). The chain's CDR3 is CASSLFMGLETQYF. The CDR3 DNA sequence: TGTGCCAGCAGCTTATTCATGGGGCTAGAGACCCAGTACTTC.

V usage is TRBV2 and J usage is TRBJ1-2; 8 bases fit TRBD1. CDR1 and CDR2 from the germline V gene are SNHLY and FYNNEI. The V and J ends lost 7 bases and 2 bases, in that order; junction bases with no gene match: 3. The CDR3 is 13 amino acids. The CDR3 coding sequence is TGTGCCAGCAATCCAGGGGGCAACTATGGCTACACCTTC. As protein: CASNPGGNYGYTF.

This chain joins TRBV6-1 and TRBJ2-5; 9 bases fit TRBD1. V dropped 4 bases and J dropped 4; count of bases not matched to a gene: 10. This CDR3 region has 16 residues. Germline-derived CDR1 and CDR2 are MNHNS and SASEGT. The CDR3 DNA is TGTGCCAGCAGTGCCGACCAAAACAGGGGGCGAGAGACCCAGTACTTC. Its protein is CASSADQNRGRETQYF.

A word on this clone: The same CDR3 is also encoded by other DNA sequences in this sample. This chain connects TRBV28 to TRBJ1-6; TRBD1 might be the D (6 bases). V lost 2 bases to trimming and J lost 7 bases, with 12 bases between them. The length of the CDR3 is 15 residues. The germline V gene encodes CDR1 MDHEN and CDR2 SYDVKM. CDR3 in amino acids: CASSLGRGGNSPLHF. The CDR3, as DNA: TGTGCCAGCAGTTTAGGCAGGGGAGGGAATTCACCCCTCCACTTT.

The rearrangement links TRBV3-1 (or the pseudogene TRBV3-2) to TRBJ1-5; the match to TRBD1 covers 7 bases. Unmatched junction bases numbered 2, after V lost 4 bases and J lost 2 bases. Germline assignment: CDR1 LGHDT and CDR2 YNNKEL (reference sequence). The CDR3 is 14 amino acids. The CDR3 is CASSLQGGNQPQHF. The CDR3, as DNA: TGTGCCAGCAGCCTCCAGGGGGGCAATCAGCCCCAGCATTTT.

The chain is built from TRBV2 and TRBJ1-1, with D possibly matching TRBD1 (5 bases). Trimming took off 10 bases at V and 0 bases at J, with 21 bases between the two ends. This CDR3 is built from 16 residues. Germline-derived CDR1 and CDR2 are SNHLY and FYNNEI. CDR3 bases: TGTGCCACACACGCCGGGGGGAGCCGCATGAACACTGAAGCTTTCTTT. Protein product: CATHAGGSRMNTEAFF.

The CDR3 reads CASSYDSSNTGELFF. Written as DNA, the CDR3 is TGTGCCAGCAGTTATGACAGTAGTAACACCGGGGAGCTGTTTTTT. The J gene is TRBJ2-2, the V gene TRBV6-5; possibly TRBD1 for D (5 bases). V lost 3 bases, J lost 2 bases, and 10 bases lay in between. The CDR3 runs to 15 residues. Germline assignment: CDR1 MNHEY and CDR2 SVGAGI.

The V gene is TRBV7-2, the J gene TRBJ2-5; D is possibly TRBD1 (6 bases). Trimming took 0 bases from V and 5 from J, leaving 10 bases between them. Germline-derived CDR1 and CDR2 are SGHTA and FQGNSA. This CDR3 comprises 14 residues. The CDR3 coding sequence is TGTGCCAGCAGCTTAGCTCCAGGGGTGGAGACCCAGTACTTC. Residues: CASSLAPGVETQYF.

The rearrangement joins TRBV7-8 to TRBJ1-5; a possible D gene is TRBD1 (5 bases). The CDR3 length is 16 residues. V lost 5 bases and J lost 7, with 21 bases in between. Germline lookup yields CDR1 SGHVS and CDR2 FQNEAQ. CDR3 loop: CASSPTLGGRGQPQHF. In DNA, the CDR3 is TGTGCCAGCAGCCCCACCTTGGGGGGGAGAGGCCAGCCCCAGCATTTT.

J is TRBJ2-7 and V is TRBV15, with 15 bases matching TRBD2. With 0 bases clipped from V and 0 bases from J, the junction kept 9 bases outside the gene matches. This CDR3 has 20 amino acids. Germline lookup yields CDR1 LNHNV and CDR2 YYDKDF (reference sequence). CDR3 amino acids: CATSRDLGTSGRTSSYEQYF. The CDR3, as DNA: TGTGCCACCAGCAGAGATCTCGGGACTAGCGGGAGGACTAGCTCCTACGAGCAGTACTTC.